This T cell receptor beta chain was sequenced during a study of cytomegalovirus exposure and HLA in healthy donors. Trimming removed 6 bases from V and 5 bases from J; junction bases left unmatched: 10. The CDR3 contains 16 residues. Germline V lookup: CDR1 MNHNY, CDR2 SVGAGI (reference sequence). On this clone itself: What it binds is unknown.

The study, taken as a whole, reports: It was reported that the classifier diagnosed cytomegalovirus status with high specificity and sensitivity in both the original and validation cohorts. One cluster of highly shared sequence variants probably arose as a sequencing artifact. Several of the most significant clusters were apparently associated with common viral pathogens in a later analysis.

PCR was performed using 60 Vbeta and 13 Jbeta primers. Repertoires were generated with immunoSEQ multiplex PCR, while TCRdb's copy carries only in-frame clones and drops some. The table includes about 190,000 clones, over 65% detected once. Material for sequencing was PBMCs. This chain connects TRBV6-6 to TRBJ2-3; 11 bases map to TRBD2. The source of this sequence is a woman in her fifties or sixties in good health and CMV-seropositive. Here the CDR3 reads CASRPATSGEGDTQYF. Written as DNA, the CDR3 is TGTGCCAGCAGACCCGCGACTAGCGGGGAAGGAGATACGCAGTATTTT.